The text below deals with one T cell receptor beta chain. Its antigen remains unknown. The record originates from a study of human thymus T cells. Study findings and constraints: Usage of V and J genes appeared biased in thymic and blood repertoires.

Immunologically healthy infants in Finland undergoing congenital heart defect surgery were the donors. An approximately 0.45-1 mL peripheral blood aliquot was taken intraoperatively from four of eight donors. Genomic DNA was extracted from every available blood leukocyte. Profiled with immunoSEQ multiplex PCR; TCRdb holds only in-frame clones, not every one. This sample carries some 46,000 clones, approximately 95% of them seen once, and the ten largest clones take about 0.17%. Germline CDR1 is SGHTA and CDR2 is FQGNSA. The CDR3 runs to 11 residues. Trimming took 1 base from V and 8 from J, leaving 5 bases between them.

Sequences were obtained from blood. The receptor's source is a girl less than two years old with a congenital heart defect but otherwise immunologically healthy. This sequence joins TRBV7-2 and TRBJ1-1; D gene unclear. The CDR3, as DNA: TGTGCCAGCAGCTTAGGGAGAGAAGCTTTCTTT. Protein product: CASSLGREAFF.